One sample yielded the 25 T cell receptor beta chains listed below, sequenced in a study of technical replicates of blood from a handful of donors. Data came from immunoSEQ multiplex PCR; TCRdb stores just in-frame clones and leaves some out. Among fewer than 45,000 clones, around 96% were seen once, and the ten largest hold approximately 0.35%. The specimen was T cells isolated from PBMCs. Receptors were obtained from a human donor in good health.

This rearrangement joins TRBV7-9 to TRBJ1-1, with D possibly matching TRBD1 (5 bases). CDR1 and CDR2 from the germline V gene are SEHNR and FQNEAQ (reference sequence). CDR3 length: 14 amino acids. Deletions cut 4 bases from V and 3 bases from J, with 12 bases between. The CDR3 DNA sequence: TGTGCCAGCAGCTCTCAACGGGGGGACACTGAAGCTTTCTTT. It is translated as CASSSQRGDTEAFF.

Here the CDR3 reads CASSFASADTQYF. CDR3 sequence (DNA): TGTGCCAGCAGCTTTGCCTCGGCAGATACGCAGTATTTT. The rearrangement links TRBV7-7 to TRBJ2-3, with D unclear. Per the germline V gene, CDR1 is SSHAT and CDR2 is FNYEAQ (reference sequence). The germline V and J ends were trimmed by 3 bases and 4 bases, with 8 bases remaining between them. The CDR3 loop spans 13 amino acids.

This chain links TRBV2 with TRBJ2-2; 9 bases match TRBD1. The CDR3 length is 15 residues. Germline loops: CDR1 SNHLY, CDR2 FYNNEI. V lost 7 bases, J lost 7 bases, and 10 bases stayed unmatched. The CDR3 loop reads CASTEGQGSIGELFF. For the CDR3, the DNA is TGTGCCAGCACGGAAGGACAGGGGTCTATCGGGGAGCTGTTTTTT.

This rearrangement joins TRBV29-1 to TRBJ2-3; possible D gene TRBD2, 6 bases. Trimming pared 5 bases from V and 6 bases from J, leaving 12 bases between. Germline lookup yields CDR1 SQVTM and CDR2 ANQGSEA. CDR3 length: 12 residues. The CDR3 is CSVFPGGDTQYF. The CDR3, as DNA: TGCAGCGTTTTTCCAGGAGGGGATACGCAGTATTTT.

The J gene is TRBJ2-7, the V gene TRBV5-6; D gene uncertain. This CDR3 is 13 amino acids long. Per germline, CDR1 SGHDT and CDR2 YYEEEE. Trimming left V 2 bases short and J 6 bases short, with 12 bases between. The CDR3 nucleotides are TGTGCCAGCAGCTTAGGCGGTACATCCGAGCAGTACTTC. Amino acids: CASSLGGTSEQYF.

The gene calls are TRBV6-6 and TRBJ1-5; D gene uncertain. The V end lost 5 bases, the J end lost 5 bases, and 7 bases lay between the germline ends. Germline V CDR1 and CDR2: MNHNY, SVGAGI (reference sequence). CDR3 length equals 12 residues. The CDR3 sequence is CASSVRDQPQHF. CDR3 DNA: TGTGCCAGCAGTGTGAGGGATCAGCCCCAGCATTTT.

J is TRBJ2-3 and V is TRBV6-5; a weak D match, TRBD2 (5 bases). Trimming removed 0 bases at V and 7 bases at J, with 8 bases between. The CDR3 loop spans 13 amino acids. Germline V gene data show CDR1 as MNHEY and CDR2 as SVGAGI. The CDR3 loop is CASSYSRGYTQYF. The CDR3 DNA reads as TGTGCCAGCAGTTACTCGAGAGGGTATACGCAGTATTTT.

The V gene is TRBV2, the J gene TRBJ2-6; D gene ambiguous. This CDR3 region has 14 residues. Deletions cut 7 bases from V and 0 bases from J, with 7 bases between. The germline CDR1 and CDR2 sequences are SNHLY and FYNNEI. The DNA for the CDR3 is TGTGCCAGCACTCCACACTCTGGGGCCAACGTCCTGACTTTC. Its protein product is CASTPHSGANVLTF.

V usage is TRBV11-2 and J usage is TRBJ2-7; maybe TRBD1 (5 bases). Per the germline V gene, CDR1 is SGHAT and CDR2 is FQNNGV. The CDR3 is made up of 14 amino acids. V lost 1 base to trimming and J lost 3 bases, with 10 bases between them. CDR3 DNA: TGTGCCAGCAGCTTAGTTACAGGCGACTACGAGCAGTACTTC. It is translated as CASSLVTGDYEQYF.

This CDR3 is CASIFRDRGHEQYF. CDR3 coding DNA: TGTGCCAGCATTTTCCGGGACAGGGGCCACGAGCAGTACTTC. This rearrangement joins TRBV5-6 to TRBJ2-7, with TRBD1 matching 10 bases. Germline CDR1 is SGHDT and CDR2 is YYEEEE. The V segment lost 6 bases and the J segment 5 bases; nucleotides outside the gene matches: 8. The CDR3 is 14 residues long.

This chain uses TRBV11-2 with TRBJ2-7, with a possible D match to TRBD1 (6 bases). Per the germline V gene, CDR1 is SGHAT and CDR2 is FQNNGV. The V and J ends lost 1 base and 6 bases respectively, with 22 bases between them. CDR3 length: 17 amino acids. The CDR3 nucleotides are TGTGCCAGCAGCTTAGGACAGGTCTTCGCTTGGTACACCGAGCAGTACTTC. It is translated as CASSLGQVFAWYTEQYF.

V usage is TRBV10-1 and J usage is TRBJ2-2; TRBD2 aligns across 9 bases. Germline-derived CDR1 and CDR2 are WNHNN and SYGVQD (reference sequence). With V trimmed by 5 bases and J by 3 bases, 1 base remained unmatched. This CDR3 spans 14 amino acids. Here the CDR3 reads CASSLAGDTGELFF. The CDR3 DNA sequence: TGCGCCAGCAGTTTAGCGGGAGACACCGGGGAGCTGTTTTTT.

The J gene is TRBJ2-7, the V gene TRBV2; 9 bases line up with TRBD1. Per the germline V gene, CDR1 is SNHLY and CDR2 is FYNNEI. This CDR3 contains 14 residues. V shed 6 bases and J 3 bases; nucleotides not matched to a gene: 6. CDR3 nucleotides: TGTGCCAGCAGGATCCGGGACAGGGACTACGAGCAGTACTTC. Protein: CASRIRDRDYEQYF.

The genes are TRBV29-1 and TRBJ2-7, with D tentatively TRBD2 (6 bases). The V end was cut by 3 bases, the J end by 2 bases, with 11 bases between. The CDR3 contains 13 residues. Germline loops: CDR1 SQVTM, CDR2 ANQGSEA. CDR3 nucleotides: TGCAGCGTTGACTCGGGGGAGGCCTACGAGCAGTACTTC. It encodes CSVDSGEAYEQYF.

Notes on this clone: A read error may produce the germline difference seen at one junction end. The chain uses TRBV6-6 and TRBJ2-7; 9 bases agree with TRBD1. The CDR3 extends over 11 amino acids. Germline V gives CDR1 MNHNY, CDR2 SVGAGI (reference sequence). The CDR3 region has the DNA TGTGCCAGCAGTTACTCGGGACAGGGTTTCTTC. It is translated as CASSYSGQGFF.

V is TRBV7-2 and J is TRBJ1-2; D possibly corresponds to TRBD1 (6 bases). The V gene's germline CDR1 is SGHTA and CDR2 FQGNSA. V shed 1 base and J shed 4 bases, with 7 bases lying between them. This CDR3 spans 13 amino acids. The CDR3 protein is CASSLGDIYGYTF. The CDR3 coding sequence is TGTGCCAGCAGCTTAGGGGACATCTATGGCTACACCTTC.

V and J are TRBV6-6 and TRBJ1-1; D unclear. The V gene's germline CDR1 is MNHNY and CDR2 SVGAGI (reference sequence). This CDR3 is 16 amino acids long. V lost 5 bases and J 6 bases, leaving 22 bases between the germline ends. The CDR3 spells CASSRTPFISRAEAFF. CDR3 DNA: TGTGCCAGCAGTCGCACCCCCTTCATTTCCCGCGCTGAAGCTTTCTTT.

This chain connects TRBV2 to TRBJ2-7; no reliable D call. Germline V lookup: CDR1 SNHLY, CDR2 FYNNEI. The CDR3 totals 10 residues. V was shortened by 6 bases and J by 3 bases, with 3 bases between the two germline ends. The CDR3 DNA reads as TGTGCCAGCAGGTACTACGAGCAGTACTTC. This encodes CASRYYEQYF.

This chain links TRBV19 with TRBJ1-1, with D possibly TRBD1 on 5 matching bases. V dropped 6 bases and J dropped 12 bases, with 14 bases sitting between them. CDR1 is LNHDA, CDR2 SQIVND, per germline (reference sequence). CDR3 length equals 11 residues. CDR3 coding DNA: TGTGCCAGTAGCCAGGCCAGGGCGACTTTCTTT. The encoded protein is CASSQARATFF. The full variable domain, rest sourced from reference TRBV19 and TRBJ1-1, is DGGITQSPKYLFRKEGQNVTLSCEQNLNHDAMYWYRQDPGQGLRLIYYSQIVNDFQKGDIAEGYSVSREKKESFPLTVTSAQKNPTAFYLCASSQARATFFGQGTRLTVV.

The rearrangement links TRBV19 to TRBJ2-5; 7 bases match TRBD1. With 5 bases clipped from V and 3 bases from J, the junction kept 12 bases outside the gene matches. The CDR3 covers 16 residues. Germline lookup yields CDR1 LNHDA and CDR2 SQIVND (reference sequence). The CDR3 nucleotides read TGTGCCAGTAGTTCCCTTACCCGGGACAGTAAAGAGACCCAGTACTTC. This encodes CASSSLTRDSKETQYF.

This chain links TRBV29-1 with TRBJ2-7; 8 bases map to TRBD1. In germline, CDR1 is SQVTM, CDR2 ANQGSEA. The J segment lost 4 bases and the V segment lost 0 bases, leaving 8 bases of the junction unmatched. The CDR3 totals 15 residues. The CDR3 region has the DNA TGCAGCGTTGAAGAGCTGACAGGGGAGTTGTACGAGCAGTACTTC. Amino acids: CSVEELTGELYEQYF.

Only one count was recorded for this clone. The chain joins TRBV13 to TRBJ2-7; 9 nucleotides match TRBD1. CDR1 is PRHDT, CDR2 FYEKMQ, per germline (reference sequence). The CDR3 has 13 residues. The V and J ends lost 2 bases and 6 bases, in that order; junction bases with no gene match: 2. This CDR3 is CASSLTGGLEQYF. As DNA, the CDR3 is TGTGCCAGCAGCTTAACAGGGGGCCTCGAGCAGTACTTC.

This clone was detected a few times. The J gene is TRBJ1-5, the V gene TRBV6-1, with 8 bases matching TRBD1. The CDR3 is 15 amino acids. V gave up 10 bases and J gave up 7 bases; unmatched junction bases: 15. Germline CDR1 and CDR2: MNHNS and SASEGT. CDR3 protein: CATRFNPGGDQPQHF. The CDR3 coding sequence is TGTGCCACCCGTTTTAACCCAGGGGGCGACCAGCCCCAGCATTTT.

V gene TRBV6-5 combines with J gene TRBJ1-5; D is undetermined. The CDR3 is made up of 13 amino acids. From germline, CDR1 is MNHEY and CDR2 SVGAGI. V dropped 8 bases and J dropped 5 bases, with 13 bases sitting between them. The CDR3 DNA reads TGTGCCAGCCGGGTCGGCAGAGATCAGCCCCAGCATTTT. As protein: CASRVGRDQPQHF.

This chain links TRBV13 with TRBJ2-7; 8 nucleotides agree with TRBD2. CDR3 length: 16 residues. The trim removed 0 bases at V and 4 bases at J, leaving 8 bases unmatched. CDR1 and CDR2 (germline): PRHDT, FYEKMQ (reference sequence). CDR3: CASSLGGLGGGYEQYF. The CDR3 DNA sequence: TGTGCCAGCAGCTTAGGGGGACTAGGTGGAGGATACGAGCAGTACTTC.